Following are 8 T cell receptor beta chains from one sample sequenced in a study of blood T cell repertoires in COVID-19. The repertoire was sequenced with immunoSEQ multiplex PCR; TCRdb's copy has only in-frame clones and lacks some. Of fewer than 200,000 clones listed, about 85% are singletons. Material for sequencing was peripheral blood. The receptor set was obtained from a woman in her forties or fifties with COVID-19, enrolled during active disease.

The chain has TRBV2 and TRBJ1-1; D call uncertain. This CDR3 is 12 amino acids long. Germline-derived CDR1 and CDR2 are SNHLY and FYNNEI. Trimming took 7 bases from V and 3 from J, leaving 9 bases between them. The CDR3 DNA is TGTGCCAGCATGAGACTAGACACTGAAGCTTTCTTT. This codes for CASMRLDTEAFF.

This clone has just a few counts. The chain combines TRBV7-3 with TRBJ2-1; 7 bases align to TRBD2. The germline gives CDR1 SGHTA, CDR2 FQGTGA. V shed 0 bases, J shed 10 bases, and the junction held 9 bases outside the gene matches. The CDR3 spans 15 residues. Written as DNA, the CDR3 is TGTGCCAGCAGCTTAACGGGAGAGCGGGGCACGGAGCAGTTCTTC. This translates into CASSLTGERGTEQFF. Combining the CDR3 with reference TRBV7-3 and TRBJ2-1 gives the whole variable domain GAGVSQTPSNKVTEKGKYVELRCDPISGHTALYWYRQSLGQGPEFLIYFQGTGAADDSGLPNDRFFAVRPEGSVSTLKIQRTERGDSAVYLCASSLTGERGTEQFFGPGTRLTVL.

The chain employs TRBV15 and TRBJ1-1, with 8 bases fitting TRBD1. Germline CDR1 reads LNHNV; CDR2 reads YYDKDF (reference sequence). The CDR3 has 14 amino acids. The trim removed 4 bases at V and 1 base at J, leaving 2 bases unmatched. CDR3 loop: CATSIGTGNTEAFF. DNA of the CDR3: TGTGCCACCAGCATCGGGACAGGGAACACTGAAGCTTTCTTT.

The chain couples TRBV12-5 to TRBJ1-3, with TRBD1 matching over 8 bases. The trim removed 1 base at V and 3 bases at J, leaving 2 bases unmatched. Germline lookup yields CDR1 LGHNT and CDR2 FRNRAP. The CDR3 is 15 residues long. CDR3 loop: CASGLGQGFGNTIYF. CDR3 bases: TGTGCTAGTGGTTTGGGACAGGGGTTTGGAAACACCATATATTTT.

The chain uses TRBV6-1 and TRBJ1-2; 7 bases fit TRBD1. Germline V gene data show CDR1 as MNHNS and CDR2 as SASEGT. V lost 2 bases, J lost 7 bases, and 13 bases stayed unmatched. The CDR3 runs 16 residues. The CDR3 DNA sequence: TGTGCCAGCAGTGAACCTAATAGACAGGGAACCAGTGGCTACACCTTC. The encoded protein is CASSEPNRQGTSGYTF.

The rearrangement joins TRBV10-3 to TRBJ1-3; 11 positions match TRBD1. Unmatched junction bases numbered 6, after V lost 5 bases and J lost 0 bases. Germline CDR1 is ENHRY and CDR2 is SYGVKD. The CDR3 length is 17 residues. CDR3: CAISQGQGVHSGNTIYF. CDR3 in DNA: TGTGCCATCAGTCAGGGACAGGGGGTTCACTCTGGAAACACCATATATTTT.

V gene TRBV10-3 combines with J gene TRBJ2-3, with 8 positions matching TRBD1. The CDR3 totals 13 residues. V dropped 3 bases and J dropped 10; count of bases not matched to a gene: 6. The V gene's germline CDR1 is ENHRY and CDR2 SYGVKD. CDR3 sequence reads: CAISEQGDYAQYF. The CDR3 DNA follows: TGTGCCATCAGTGAACAGGGGGATTATGCGCAGTATTTT.

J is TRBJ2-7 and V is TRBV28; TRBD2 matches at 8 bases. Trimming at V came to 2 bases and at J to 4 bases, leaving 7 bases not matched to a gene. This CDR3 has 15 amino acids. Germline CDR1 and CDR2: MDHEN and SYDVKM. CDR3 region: CASSLTSGGGYEQYF. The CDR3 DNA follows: TGTGCCAGCAGTTTAACGAGCGGGGGTGGGTACGAGCAGTACTTC.